A selection of T cell receptor beta chains follows, all from one sample in a study of identical twins. MiXCR, run by TCRdb on the 5' RACE reads, gives a single entry per CDR3 protein. Here the sample spans 1,800,000 or so distinct CDR3 sequences, less than 35% being singletons. The sample consisted of cord blood. The source of these receptors is a newborn girl in good health. Both conserved end residues are part of each CDR3. D genes are given only for firm matches. Not every row has a clone size; where given, it reads once, few, many or a size class.

clone size: many
D gene: .
V gene: TRBV5-1
J gene: TRBJ2-3
CDR3 protein: CASSFPGGADTQYF
CDR3 DNA: TGCGCCAGCAGCTTCCCAGGGGGGGCAGATACGCAGTATTTT

clone size: few
D gene: .
V gene: TRBV4-1
J gene: TRBJ2-5
CDR3 protein: CASSHTGLGETQYF
CDR3 DNA: TGCGCCAGCAGCCATACAGGGTTAGGAGAGACCCAGTACTTC

clone size: few
D gene: .
V gene: TRBV6-2/TRBV6-3
J gene: TRBJ2-1
CDR3 protein: CASSYAGTTNEQFF
CDR3 DNA: TGTGCCAGCAGTTACGCCGGGACCACCAATGAGCAGTTCTTC

clone size: .
D gene: .
V gene: TRBV25-1
J gene: TRBJ2-7
CDR3 protein: CASSWAGVSYEQYF
CDR3 DNA: TGTGCCAGCAGTTGGGCAGGGGTCTCCTACGAGCAGTACTTC

clone size: .
D gene: .
V gene: TRBV7-9
J gene: TRBJ2-7
CDR3 protein: CASEGTTFPYEQYF
CDR3 DNA: TGTGCCAGCGAGGGGACCACTTTTCCCTACGAGCAGTACTTC

clone size: .
D gene: TRBD1
V gene: TRBV7-9
J gene: TRBJ2-4
CDR3 protein: CASSFDRAAKNIQYF
CDR3 DNA: TGTGCCAGCAGCTTCGACAGGGCGGCCAAAAACATTCAGTACTTC

clone size: .
D gene: TRBD2
V gene: TRBV7-9
J gene: TRBJ2-1
CDR3 protein: CASSRWTSGDSYNEQFF
CDR3 DNA: TGTGCCAGCAGCCGTTGGACTAGCGGGGATTCCTACAATGAGCAGTTCTTC

clone size: many
D gene: .
V gene: TRBV3-1
J gene: TRBJ2-5
CDR3 protein: CASSQGQTQYF
CDR3 DNA: TGTGCCAGCAGCCAAGGTCAGACCCAGTACTTC

clone size: .
D gene: .
V gene: TRBV12-3/TRBV12-4
J gene: TRBJ2-3
CDR3 protein: CASSFAGRNTDTQYF
CDR3 DNA: TGTGCCAGCAGTTTCGCGGGCCGTAACACAGATACGCAGTATTTT

clone size: .
D gene: .
V gene: TRBV11-2
J gene: TRBJ2-7
CDR3 protein: CASSLDLGLRYEQYF
CDR3 DNA: TGTGCCAGCAGCTTAGATCTAGGACTGAGATACGAGCAGTACTTC

clone size: .
D gene: .
V gene: TRBV6-1
J gene: TRBJ1-3
CDR3 protein: CASSESRSGNTIYF
CDR3 DNA: TGTGCCAGCAGTGAATCCAGATCTGGAAACACCATATATTTT

clone size: few
D gene: TRBD2
V gene: TRBV3-1
J gene: TRBJ2-1
CDR3 protein: CASSHYGLAGEGEFF
CDR3 DNA: TGTGCCAGCAGCCATTATGGACTAGCGGGAGAAGGCGAGTTCTTC

clone size: .
D gene: TRBD2
V gene: TRBV3-1
J gene: TRBJ2-1
CDR3 protein: CASSQVGTSGGAYEQFF
CDR3 DNA: TGTGCCAGCAGCCAAGTTGGCACTAGCGGGGGGGCCTATGAGCAGTTCTTC

clone size: few
D gene: TRBD2
V gene: TRBV24-1
J gene: TRBJ2-1
CDR3 protein: CATSDNSGTSLGEQFF
CDR3 DNA: TGTGCCACCAGTGATAATAGCGGGACCTCTCTAGGGGAGCAGTTCTTC

clone size: .
D gene: TRBD2
V gene: TRBV4-1
J gene: TRBJ2-4
CDR3 protein: CASSQGRASGRSKNIQYF
CDR3 DNA: TGCGCCAGCAGCCAAGGAAGGGCTAGCGGGAGATCAAAAAACATTCAGTACTTC

clone size: few
D gene: TRBD1
V gene: TRBV7-9
J gene: TRBJ2-7
CDR3 protein: CASSYSQGETYEQYF
CDR3 DNA: TGTGCCAGCAGTTATAGCCAGGGGGAAACCTACGAGCAGTACTTC

clone size: .
D gene: .
V gene: TRBV7-9
J gene: TRBJ1-1
CDR3 protein: CASSPGWGPEAFF
CDR3 DNA: TGTGCCAGCAGCCCCGGTTGGGGGCCCGAAGCTTTCTTT

clone size: few
D gene: TRBD1
V gene: TRBV29-1
J gene: TRBJ2-7
CDR3 protein: CSVGGQGAEQYF
CDR3 DNA: TGCAGCGTTGGTGGACAGGGGGCCGAGCAGTACTTC

clone size: .
D gene: .
V gene: TRBV6-5
J gene: TRBJ2-3
CDR3 protein: CASGTSSTDTQYF
CDR3 DNA: TGTGCCAGCGGAACAAGCAGCACAGATACGCAGTATTTT

clone size: many
D gene: TRBD2
V gene: TRBV24-1
J gene: TRBJ2-1
CDR3 protein: CATSDSSGGATYNEQFF
CDR3 DNA: TGTGCCACCAGTGACTCTAGCGGGGGGGCCACCTACAATGAGCAGTTCTTC

clone size: many
D gene: .
V gene: TRBV7-9
J gene: TRBJ2-7
CDR3 protein: CASMPPPFYEQYF
CDR3 DNA: TGTGCCAGTATGCCACCACCTTTCTACGAGCAGTACTTC

clone size: .
D gene: TRBD1
V gene: TRBV5-4
J gene: TRBJ2-3
CDR3 protein: CASSLGTGRADTQYF
CDR3 DNA: TGTGCCAGCAGCCTGGGGACAGGGAGGGCAGATACGCAGTATTTT

clone size: .
D gene: TRBD2
V gene: TRBV10-1
J gene: TRBJ2-7
CDR3 protein: CASSVSGGPEQYF
CDR3 DNA: TGCGCCAGCAGTGTTTCGGGGGGACCCGAGCAGTACTTC

clone size: few
D gene: TRBD2
V gene: TRBV24-1
J gene: TRBJ2-1
CDR3 protein: CATSGPSGRMYNEQFF
CDR3 DNA: TGTGCCACCAGTGGCCCTAGCGGGAGAATGTACAATGAGCAGTTCTTC

clone size: few
D gene: TRBD2
V gene: TRBV12-3/TRBV12-4
J gene: TRBJ2-5
CDR3 protein: CASSMTSGSQETQYF
CDR3 DNA: TGTGCCAGCAGCATGACTAGCGGGAGCCAAGAGACCCAGTACTTC

clone size: .
D gene: .
V gene: TRBV5-5
J gene: TRBJ2-7
CDR3 protein: CASSLTTSTYEQYF
CDR3 DNA: TGTGCCAGCAGCTTGACCACCTCCACCTACGAGCAGTACTTC

clone size: .
D gene: .
V gene: TRBV4-1
J gene: TRBJ1-4
CDR3 protein: CASSLIRWESDEKLFF
CDR3 DNA: TGCGCCAGCAGCCTAATAAGGTGGGAATCCGACGAAAAACTGTTTTTT

clone size: .
D gene: .
V gene: TRBV4-1
J gene: TRBJ1-2
CDR3 protein: CASSQAPMSPYGYTF
CDR3 DNA: TGCGCCAGCAGCCAAGCGCCGATGTCACCTTATGGCTACACCTTC

clone size: .
D gene: .
V gene: TRBV20-1
J gene: TRBJ1-2
CDR3 protein: CSAIPGQGYGYTF
CDR3 DNA: TGCAGTGCCATTCCGGGGCAGGGCTATGGCTACACCTTC

clone size: .
D gene: .
V gene: TRBV6-1
J gene: TRBJ2-5
CDR3 protein: CASSPQGRGWETQYF
CDR3 DNA: TGTGCCAGCTCACCCCAGGGCAGGGGTTGGGAGACCCAGTACTTC

clone size: .
D gene: .
V gene: TRBV5-1
J gene: TRBJ2-1
CDR3 protein: CASSFERTPALDNEQFF
CDR3 DNA: TGCGCCAGCAGCTTTGAGCGGACCCCGGCCTTAGACAATGAGCAGTTCTTC

clone size: .
D gene: .
V gene: TRBV11-2
J gene: TRBJ1-5
CDR3 protein: CASSFARDQPQHF
CDR3 DNA: TGTGCCAGCAGCTTCGCCAGGGATCAGCCCCAGCATTTT

clone size: .
D gene: TRBD2
V gene: TRBV25-1
J gene: TRBJ2-3
CDR3 protein: CASSEYGRTDTQYF
CDR3 DNA: TGTGCCAGCAGTGAATACGGGAGGACAGATACGCAGTATTTT

clone size: .
D gene: .
V gene: TRBV6-6
J gene: TRBJ1-5
CDR3 protein: CASSSLGRAGQPQHF
CDR3 DNA: TGTGCCAGCAGTTCCCTGGGCAGGGCGGGTCAGCCCCAGCATTTT

clone size: .
D gene: .
V gene: TRBV10-3
J gene: TRBJ2-3
CDR3 protein: CAISGGGATDTQYF
CDR3 DNA: TGTGCCATCAGTGGAGGCGGGGCCACAGATACGCAGTATTTT

clone size: .
D gene: TRBD1
V gene: TRBV7-2
J gene: TRBJ1-2
CDR3 protein: CASSLALGTGHYGYTF
CDR3 DNA: TGTGCCAGCAGCTTAGCGCTCGGGACAGGGCACTATGGCTACACCTTC

clone size: few
D gene: .
V gene: TRBV18
J gene: TRBJ2-7
CDR3 protein: CASSLGPTSSYEQYF
CDR3 DNA: TGTGCCAGCTCACTGGGACCTACTTCCTCCTACGAGCAGTACTTC

clone size: .
D gene: TRBD2
V gene: TRBV20-1
J gene: TRBJ2-7
CDR3 protein: CSARGSGGTYNEQYF
CDR3 DNA: TGCAGTGCTAGAGGTAGCGGGGGGACCTACAATGAGCAGTACTTC